Described below is a single T cell receptor beta chain sequence and its context. Antigen: not known. The data derive from a study of T cell responses to AZD1222 COVID-19 vaccine. At the level of the study: Pooled in the analysis were second doses at about 4 or about 12 weeks. Study conclusions and caveats: Breadth and depth of Spike-specific TCRs rose after two AZD1222 doses. Baseline serology detected seropositivity in only 6 or 7 AZD1222 recipients.

Assay: immunoSEQ multiplex PCR; the TCRdb copy retains only in-frame clones and omits some. Counted here are some 180,000 clones, roughly 92% occurring once; the ten biggest clones make up 1.5% to 2%. Trimming left V 0 bases short and J 4 bases short, with 4 bases between. There are 13 residues in the CDR3. The sequences come from peripheral blood, collected on day 0 of AZD1222 vaccination. This chain uses TRBV5-7 with TRBJ2-2; D unclear. TRBV5-7 is given ORF status, its function remaining uncertain. The TCR originated in an adult in good health. DNA for the CDR3: TGTGCCAGCAGCTTGGGCTCCACCGGGGAGCTGTTTTTT. Its protein is CASSLGSTGELFF.